The 10 T cell receptor beta chains presented below share a single source sample, sequenced in a study of PD-1 blockade in classical Hodgkin lymphoma (dated by TCRdb to between 2020 and 2021). The sample's time point, from its label and the paper: cycle 4 day 1 (C4D1), after more than 5 weeks of nivolumab. Relapse after autologous stem cell transplantation had occurred in all trial patients, and cohorts A, B and C were distinguished by prior brentuximab vedotin exposure. Library construction relied on the immunoSEQ multiplex PCR assay. The table comes from immuneACCESS by way of TCRdb, which keeps in-frame sequences with V and J called. Part of the clones is missing from these tables; in studies checked, under half for an unresolved V gene and the rest for unknown reasons. The table for this sample lists roughly 100,000 clones; approximately 89% of them were counted only once. Around 20% of the sample goes to the ten largest clones.

The material was peripheral blood mononuclear cells (PBMCs), obtained before the fourth cycle of nivolumab. Receptors were obtained from a human donor with classical Hodgkin lymphoma.

V gene TRBV2 combines with J gene TRBJ1-4; maybe TRBD1 (6 bases). Germline loops: CDR1 SNHLY, CDR2 FYNNEI. The ends were cut back, 4 bases at V and 1 base at J, with 7 bases in the middle. The CDR3 length is 14 residues. The CDR3 sequence is CASSAQGTNEKLFF. CDR3 sequence (DNA): TGTGCCAGCAGTGCACAGGGAACTAATGAAAAACTGTTTTTT.

The V call is TRBV5-1, the J call TRBJ1-6, with 9 bases identical to TRBD1. The germline V gene has CDR1 SGHRS and CDR2 YFSETQ. The CDR3 is 15 amino acids. With 5 bases clipped from V and 9 bases from J, the junction kept 9 bases outside the gene matches. CDR3 nucleotide sequence: TGCGCCAGCAGTTCCGTGGGACAGGGAGGTTCACCCCTCCACTTT. It codes for CASSSVGQGGSPLHF.

The CDR3 loop is CASSQGPTGVEQYF. CDR3 nucleotides: TGCGCCAGCAGCCAAGGACCGACAGGGGTCGAGCAGTACTTC. This chain connects TRBV4-1 to TRBJ2-7, with TRBD1 identical over 8 bases. Germline assignment: CDR1 MGHRA and CDR2 YSYEKL. V gave up 1 base and J gave up 6 bases; unmatched junction bases: 5. The CDR3 covers 14 residues.

The chain is built from TRBV27 and TRBJ1-1, with D unclear. Germline V gene sequence: CDR1 MNHEY, CDR2 SMNVEV (reference sequence). This CDR3 contains 13 residues. Trimming removed 4 bases from V and 0 bases from J, with 6 bases in between. CDR3 sequence: CASSSIMNTEAFF. Written as DNA, the CDR3 is TGTGCCAGCAGTTCCATCATGAACACTGAAGCTTTCTTT.

In this sample, this clone turned up a few times. The chain employs TRBV6-1 and TRBJ1-2; 7 nucleotides align to TRBD1. The junction had 5 bases not matched to a gene; V was cut back by 4 bases and J by 3 bases. The CDR3 runs to 14 residues. In germline, CDR1 is MNHNS, CDR2 SASEGT. The CDR3: CASSASGTDYGYTF. For the CDR3, the DNA is TGTGCCAGCAGTGCCTCCGGGACAGACTATGGCTACACCTTC.

This clone is categorized as medium-sized. The CDR3 reads CASRKTGNDYGYTF. The CDR3 DNA is TGTGCCAGCAGGAAGACAGGGAACGACTATGGCTACACCTTC. This chain joins TRBV5-6 and TRBJ1-2; TRBD1 matches at 7 bases. Germline V gene lookup returns CDR1 SGHDT and CDR2 YYEEEE. J was trimmed by 3 bases and V by 5 bases; bases with no gene match: 7. This CDR3 spans 14 amino acids.

The chain combines TRBV4-3 with TRBJ1-2; 8 bases match TRBD1. CDR1 is LGHNA and CDR2 is YSLEER in the germline V gene. J lost 4 bases, V lost 0 bases, and 4 bases had no gene match. The CDR3 is made up of 15 amino acids. CDR3 bases: TGCGCCAGCAGCCAAGACCCAGGGGGCCTCTATGGCTACACCTTC. This sequence encodes CASSQDPGGLYGYTF.

In this sample, this clone turned up once. The rearrangement uses TRBV7-2 and TRBJ2-5; D unclear. The CDR3 loop spans 12 amino acids. CDR1 and CDR2 (germline): SGHTA, FQGNSA. The germline V and J ends were trimmed by 2 bases and 5 bases, with 6 bases remaining between them. The CDR3 loop reads CASSLSGETQYF. The CDR3 nucleotides read TGTGCCAGCAGCTTAAGTGGTGAGACCCAGTACTTC.

As regards this clone: This CDR3 is also generated by other DNA sequences in the sample. CDR3 sequence reads: CASSLGGTYGYTF. In nucleotides, the CDR3 is TGCGCCAGCAGCTTGGGAGGGACCTATGGCTACACCTTC. The chain uses TRBV5-1 and TRBJ1-2; tentatively, D is TRBD1 (5 bases). Trimming removed 0 bases at V and 4 bases at J, with 7 bases between. CDR1 is SGHRS, CDR2 YFSETQ, per germline. The CDR3 runs to 13 residues.

The chain has TRBV7-9 and TRBJ2-7, with TRBD2 identical over 7 bases. The V and J ends lost 5 bases and 0 bases, in that order; junction bases with no gene match: 13. The V gene's germline CDR1 is SEHNR and CDR2 FQNEAQ (reference sequence). The CDR3 spans 17 residues. CDR3 DNA: TGTGCCAGCAGCGACCGATTCAGCGGGACCCACTCCTACGAGCAGTACTTC. Amino acids: CASSDRFSGTHSYEQYF.